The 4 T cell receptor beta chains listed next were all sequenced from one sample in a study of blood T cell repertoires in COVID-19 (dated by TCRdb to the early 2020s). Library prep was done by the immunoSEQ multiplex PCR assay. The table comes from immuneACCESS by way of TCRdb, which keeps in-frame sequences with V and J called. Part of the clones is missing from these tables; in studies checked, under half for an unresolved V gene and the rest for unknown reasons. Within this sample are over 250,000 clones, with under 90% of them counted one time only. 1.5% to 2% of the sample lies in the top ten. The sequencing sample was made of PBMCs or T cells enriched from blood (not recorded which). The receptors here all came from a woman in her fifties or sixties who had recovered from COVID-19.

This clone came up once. The CDR3 region is CASSLEASGRFSYEQYF. CDR3 nucleotide sequence: TGTGCCAGCAGCTTGGAGGCTAGCGGGCGTTTCTCCTACGAGCAGTACTTC. The chain recombines TRBV5-5 with TRBJ2-7; 8 nucleotides line up with TRBD2. CDR1 is SGHKS and CDR2 is YYEKEE in the germline V gene (reference sequence). There are 17 residues in the CDR3. V dropped 0 bases and J dropped 0; count of bases not matched to a gene: 8.

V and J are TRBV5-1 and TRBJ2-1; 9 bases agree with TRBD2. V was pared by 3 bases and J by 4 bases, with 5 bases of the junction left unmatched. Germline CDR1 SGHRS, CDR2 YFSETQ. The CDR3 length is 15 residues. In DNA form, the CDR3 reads TGCGCCAGCAGCTACAATAGCGGGAGTTACAATGAGCAGTTCTTC. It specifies CASSYNSGSYNEQFF.

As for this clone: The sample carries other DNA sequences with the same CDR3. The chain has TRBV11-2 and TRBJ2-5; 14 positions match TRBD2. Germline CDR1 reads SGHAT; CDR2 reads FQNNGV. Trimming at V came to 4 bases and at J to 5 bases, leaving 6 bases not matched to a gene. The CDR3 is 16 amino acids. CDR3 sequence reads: CASSSRTSGRRETQYF. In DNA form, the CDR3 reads TGTGCCAGCAGCTCCCGGACTAGCGGGAGGAGGGAGACCCAGTACTTC.

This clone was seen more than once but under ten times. The CDR3 nucleotides are TGTGCCAGCAGCCAGTTTCTCCAAGAGACCCAGTACTTC. Protein: CASSQFLQETQYF. This sequence joins TRBV14 and TRBJ2-5; D remains ambiguous. V gave up 3 bases and J gave up 1 base, with 6 bases separating them. The CDR3 is made up of 13 amino acids. Germline CDR1 SGHDN, CDR2 FVKESK.